This record covers a single TCR beta chain. The antigen remains unidentified. Here immunoSEQ multiplex PCR was the method, and the copy in TCRdb shows in-frame clones only, minus some. The sample contains 98,000 or so clones, approximately 78% of which appear only once. This sample is part of a study of T cell clones after liver transplantation. Looking at the study overall: Timepoints were pre-transplant, pre-withdrawal, and after withdrawal was completed or failed. Findings and limits, study-wide: Post-transplant time points were not standardized, so conclusions are preliminary. The donor-reactive repertoire was only partly measurable in two subjects, lacking donor cells.

CDR3 length: 15 amino acids. J lost 5 bases, V lost 1 base, and 6 bases had no gene match. Germline V gives CDR1 PRHDT, CDR2 FYEKMQ (reference sequence). The J gene is TRBJ2-3, the V gene TRBV13; 7 bases match TRBD1. The receptor was isolated from a human donor who received a liver transplant. The specimen comprised CD4+ T cells from blood, sampled before liver transplant. CDR3 nucleotide sequence: TGTGCCAGCAGCTTAGCAGGAACAGGGGAAGATACGCAGTATTTT. Protein product: CASSLAGTGEDTQYF.